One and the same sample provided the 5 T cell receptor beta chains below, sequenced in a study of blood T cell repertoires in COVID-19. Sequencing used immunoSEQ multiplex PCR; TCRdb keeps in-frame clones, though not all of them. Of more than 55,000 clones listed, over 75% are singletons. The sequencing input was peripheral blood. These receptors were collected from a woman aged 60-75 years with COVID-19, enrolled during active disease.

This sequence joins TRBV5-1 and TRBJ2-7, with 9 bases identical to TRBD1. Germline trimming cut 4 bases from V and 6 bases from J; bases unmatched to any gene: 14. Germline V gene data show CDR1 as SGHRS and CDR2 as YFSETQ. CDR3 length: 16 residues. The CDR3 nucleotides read TGCGCCAGCAGCGGGGGACAGGGTGGACTTTTGCGCGAGCAGTACTTC. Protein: CASSGGQGGLLREQYF. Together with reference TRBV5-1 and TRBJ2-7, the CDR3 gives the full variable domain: KAGVTQTPRYLIKTRGQQVTLSCSPISGHRSVSWYQQTPGQGLQFLFEYFSETQRNKGNFPGRFSGRQFSNSRSEMNVSTLELGDSALYLCASSGGQGGLLREQYFGPGTRLTVT.

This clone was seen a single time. The CDR3 DNA reads as TGTGCCAGCAGCCTATGGGGGGGCGTCACTGGGGCCAACGTCCTGACTTTC. Translation gives CASSLWGGVTGANVLTF. The J gene is TRBJ2-6, the V gene TRBV5-6, with TRBD2 as a possible D gene (7 bases). Germline V CDR1 and CDR2: SGHDT, YYEEEE. Between the trimmed V and J ends, which lost 4 bases and 2 bases, there was a span of 16 bases. This CDR3 has 17 residues.

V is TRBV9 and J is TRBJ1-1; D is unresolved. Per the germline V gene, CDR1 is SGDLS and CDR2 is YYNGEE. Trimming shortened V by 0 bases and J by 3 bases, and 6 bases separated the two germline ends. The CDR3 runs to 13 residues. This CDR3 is CASSVGLDTEAFF. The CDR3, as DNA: TGTGCCAGCAGCGTAGGTCTCGACACTGAAGCTTTCTTT.

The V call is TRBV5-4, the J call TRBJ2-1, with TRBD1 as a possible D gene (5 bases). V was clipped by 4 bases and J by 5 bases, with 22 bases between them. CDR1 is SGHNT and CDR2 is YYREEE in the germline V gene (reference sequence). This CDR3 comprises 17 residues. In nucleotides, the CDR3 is TGTGCCAGCAGCGCGGTTGGGGTTGGGGCGTGGGACAATGAGCAGTTCTTC. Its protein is CASSAVGVGAWDNEQFF.

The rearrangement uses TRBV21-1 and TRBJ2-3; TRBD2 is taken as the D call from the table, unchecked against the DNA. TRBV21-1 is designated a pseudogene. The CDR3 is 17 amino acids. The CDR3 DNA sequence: TGTGCCAGCAGCCCCTCGTCGGGGAGTTCTGGCACAGATACGCAGTATTTT. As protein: CASSPSSGSSGTDTQYF.